The rows below give T cell receptor beta chains drawn from one sample of a study of regulatory T cells in long-lasting Graves disease. TCRdb ran MiXCR on the multiplex PCR reads and lists one entry per CDR3 protein. The repertoire consists of approximately 440,000 distinct CDR3 sequences, with around 15% occurring once and the leading ten covering 9% to 15%. These data are also associated with another study on T cells in Graves' hyperthyroidism and ophthalmopathy.

The material sequenced was peripheral blood mononuclear cells (PBMCs), taken at new diagnosis, from a patient treated with antithyroid drugs. Source of these receptors: a man in his forties or fifties with Graves disease. CDR3s include the opening cysteine and the closing phenylalanine or tryptophan.

J gene | V gene | CDR3 protein
TRBJ2-2 | TRBV12-3/TRBV12-4 | CASSFLLGGANTGELFF
TRBJ2-3 | TRBV7-9 | CASSAGSSTDTQYF
TRBJ2-3 | TRBV2 | CASTAGQGADTQYF
TRBJ2-3 | TRBV20-1 | CSAKDRGWTDTQYF
TRBJ2-3 | TRBV27 | CATATSGTDTQYF
TRBJ2-5 | TRBV3-1 | CASSQESAGGTETQYF
TRBJ2-1 | TRBV3-1 | CASSLTTTNEQFF
TRBJ2-1 | TRBV5-1 | CASSSGRAGGEQFF
TRBJ2-3 | TRBV27 | CASTHLGGSTDTQYF
TRBJ2-1 | TRBV5-5 | CASSPNSGDSYNEQFF
TRBJ2-2 | TRBV15 | CATSRDPSGNLTGELFF
TRBJ1-6 | TRBV12-3/TRBV12-4 | CASSFPHSPLRF
TRBJ2-2 | TRBV11-2 | CASSPWTGGHGELFF
TRBJ2-5 | TRBV28 | CASSPIAGVGETQYF
TRBJ1-1 | TRBV24-1 | CATSDSTGGIMNTEAFF
TRBJ2-3 | TRBV5-1 | CASSTNGLAATDTQYF
TRBJ2-1 | TRBV5-8 | CASSLVPNEQFF
TRBJ2-5 | TRBV20-1 | CSAWGSGRVIQETQYF
TRBJ1-5 | TRBV19 | CASSITGQGDQPQHF
TRBJ2-7 | TRBV3-1 | CASSQTTSGSHEQYF
TRBJ2-1 | TRBV28 | CASQGYEQFF
TRBJ2-3 | TRBV12-3/TRBV12-4 | CASSPTSDTQYF
TRBJ1-4 | TRBV18 | CASSPQGNEKLFF
TRBJ2-1 | TRBV2 | CASSPVGGSNEQFF
TRBJ2-7 | TRBV29-1 | CSVLGLAGGYEQYF
TRBJ2-3 | TRBV2 | CATLLAGTTDTQYF
TRBJ2-7 | TRBV2 | CASSKNRGFYEQYF
TRBJ2-5 | TRBV12-3/TRBV12-4 | CASSGRAGGETQYF
TRBJ2-2 | TRBV4-1 | CASSRQGLDTGELFF
TRBJ1-5 | TRBV12-3/TRBV12-4 | CASSHGGRMGQPQHF
TRBJ2-3 | TRBV5-1 | CASSRLGTSGRTDTQYF
TRBJ2-1 | TRBV11-3 | CASSLLGAYNEQFF
TRBJ2-7 | TRBV7-9 | CASSLGGSSHEQYF
TRBJ1-2 | TRBV4-1 | CASSQMTGRGYGYTF
TRBJ1-5 | TRBV12-3/TRBV12-4 | CASSPPWGQGHQPQHF
TRBJ1-2 | TRBV10-3 | CAISESGYGYTF
TRBJ2-7 | TRBV4-1 | CASSQEARAYEQYF
TRBJ1-6 | TRBV6-2/TRBV6-3 | CASSRTGINSPLHF
TRBJ2-5 | TRBV7-8 | CASSRGTVETQYF
TRBJ1-5 | TRBV7-2 | CASSANRDYQPQHF
TRBJ2-5 | TRBV9 | CASSGAIQETQYF
TRBJ2-7 | TRBV28 | CASSPQRDKYEQYF
TRBJ2-1 | TRBV3-1 | CASSQDILQPMFF
TRBJ2-5 | TRBV2 | CASRETGYQETQYF
TRBJ2-3 | TRBV14 | CASSQLFDTQYF
TRBJ2-3 | TRBV6-5 | CASSYRAGARDTQYF
TRBJ2-3 | TRBV5-1 | CASSQPGLAGYTQYF
TRBJ1-1 | TRBV5-1 | CASSEQVVNTEAFF
TRBJ1-3 | TRBV28 | CASTVNGNTIYF
TRBJ2-7 | TRBV20-1 | CSARDPLAGEVHEQYF
TRBJ2-7 | TRBV20-1 | CSARGTETYEQYF
TRBJ2-2 | TRBV29-1 | CSVIRDHRGELFF
TRBJ2-1 | TRBV12-3/TRBV12-4 | CASRSPRDSNEQFF
TRBJ2-1 | TRBV30 | CAWTRDFYNEQFF
TRBJ2-3 | TRBV12-3/TRBV12-4 | CASSSGPSTDTQYF
TRBJ2-1 | TRBV20-1 | CSPYGTGDEQFF
TRBJ2-1 | TRBV2 | CASGGRAEQFF
TRBJ2-3 | TRBV13 | CASSARTGGTDTQYF
TRBJ2-5 | TRBV19 | CASKAGQWYQETQYF